This is a list of T cell receptor beta chains from one sample in a study of cytomegalovirus exposure and HLA in healthy donors. Sequenced by immunoSEQ multiplex PCR; TCRdb stores in-frame clones only, minus some. The sample shows about 98,000 clones, about 81% of them seen only once. Source material: PBMCs. Receptors originate from a man aged 35-49 years in good health and CMV-seronegative. Both conserved end residues are part of each CDR3. Each record gives: D gene, clone size, J gene, V gene, CDR3 protein, CDR3 DNA. A D gene is named only where the DNA matches it firmly. Clone size is stated in some rows and not others, as once, few, many or a class when expanded.

d_call: TRBD1
clone_size: once
j_call: TRBJ2-5
v_call: TRBV28
cdr3_aa: CASSPWGQSQETQYF
cdr3_nt: TGTGCCAGCAGTCCGTGGGGACAGAGCCAAGAGACCCAGTACTTC

d_call: .
clone_size: .
j_call: TRBJ1-1
v_call: TRBV28
cdr3_aa: CASSLPLRGTEAFF
cdr3_nt: TGTGCCAGCAGCCTCCCCCTTCGGGGCACTGAAGCTTTCTTT

d_call: TRBD1
clone_size: .
j_call: TRBJ2-5
v_call: TRBV6-5
cdr3_aa: CASSYSRTGGGETQYF
cdr3_nt: TGTGCCAGCAGTTACTCCAGGACAGGGGGCGGGGAGACCCAGTACTTC

d_call: TRBD1
clone_size: .
j_call: TRBJ2-7
v_call: TRBV10-3
cdr3_aa: CAISVPTGGSGYEQYF
cdr3_nt: TGTGCCATCAGTGTGCCGACAGGGGGCAGTGGGTACGAGCAGTACTTC

d_call: TRBD1
clone_size: .
j_call: TRBJ1-1
v_call: TRBV2
cdr3_aa: CASRPGQPNTEAFF
cdr3_nt: TGTGCCAGCAGGCCGGGACAGCCAAACACTGAAGCTTTCTTT

d_call: .
clone_size: .
j_call: TRBJ1-6
v_call: TRBV5-4
cdr3_aa: CASSLGSSSPLHF
cdr3_nt: TGTGCCAGCAGCTTGGGTAGCAGTTCACCCCTCCACTTT

d_call: .
clone_size: .
j_call: TRBJ2-7
v_call: TRBV7-9
cdr3_aa: CASSLFPLSSYEQYF
cdr3_nt: TGTGCCAGCAGCTTATTCCCCTTGAGCTCCTACGAGCAGTACTTC

d_call: TRBD1
clone_size: .
j_call: TRBJ1-2
v_call: TRBV28
cdr3_aa: CAIETGNNYGYTF
cdr3_nt: TGTGCCATCGAGACAGGGAATAACTATGGCTACACCTTC

d_call: TRBD1
clone_size: .
j_call: TRBJ1-2
v_call: TRBV18
cdr3_aa: CASSLQGDNYGYTF
cdr3_nt: TGTGCCAGCTCACTACAGGGGGATAACTATGGCTACACCTTC

d_call: TRBD1
clone_size: .
j_call: TRBJ1-6
v_call: TRBV28
cdr3_aa: CASSPPPTGGGTPLHF
cdr3_nt: TGTGCCAGCAGCCCTCCCCCTACAGGGGGTGGAACACCCCTCCACTTT

d_call: .
clone_size: .
j_call: TRBJ2-1
v_call: TRBV7-6
cdr3_aa: CASSLEGGEQFF
cdr3_nt: TGTGCCAGCAGCTTAGAAGGCGGGGAGCAGTTCTTC

d_call: .
clone_size: .
j_call: TRBJ1-3
v_call: TRBV5-4
cdr3_aa: CASSRGQGNTIYF
cdr3_nt: TGTGCCAGCAGCCGAGGACAGGGAAACACCATATATTTT

d_call: TRBD2
clone_size: .
j_call: TRBJ2-3
v_call: TRBV5-4
cdr3_aa: CASSLGTSGSYTDTQYF
cdr3_nt: TGTGCCAGCAGCTTGGGGACTAGCGGGAGCTACACAGATACGCAGTATTTT

d_call: .
clone_size: .
j_call: TRBJ2-7
v_call: TRBV29-1
cdr3_aa: CSVGGDRPYEQYF
cdr3_nt: TGCAGCGTTGGGGGGGACAGACCCTACGAGCAGTACTTC

d_call: .
clone_size: once
j_call: TRBJ2-7
v_call: TRBV5-4
cdr3_aa: CASSLTGTLGPEQYF
cdr3_nt: TGTGCCAGCAGCTTGACCGGGACTTTGGGGCCCGAGCAGTACTTC

d_call: .
clone_size: .
j_call: TRBJ1-2
v_call: TRBV7-6
cdr3_aa: CASSLSGRGDGYTF
cdr3_nt: TGTGCCAGCAGCTTAAGCGGGAGGGGAGATGGCTACACCTTC

d_call: .
clone_size: .
j_call: TRBJ2-5
v_call: TRBV5-1
cdr3_aa: CASSILETQYF
cdr3_nt: TGCGCCAGCAGTATTTTAGAGACCCAGTACTTC

d_call: TRBD1
clone_size: .
j_call: TRBJ2-2
v_call: TRBV29-1
cdr3_aa: CSGRQGSHTGELFF
cdr3_nt: TGCAGCGGTCGACAGGGGTCCCACACCGGGGAGCTGTTTTTT

d_call: .
clone_size: .
j_call: TRBJ2-2
v_call: TRBV2
cdr3_aa: CASYPGSGELFF
cdr3_nt: TGTGCCAGCTACCCCGGGTCCGGGGAGCTGTTTTTT

d_call: TRBD1
clone_size: .
j_call: TRBJ1-2
v_call: TRBV7-9
cdr3_aa: CSSSSPTGASAGYTF
cdr3_nt: TGTTCCAGCAGCTCTCCTACAGGGGCCTCCGCTGGCTACACCTTC

d_call: TRBD1
clone_size: .
j_call: TRBJ2-2
v_call: TRBV7-7
cdr3_aa: CASSTNPPGGPGELFF
cdr3_nt: TGTGCCAGCAGTACCAATCCGCCAGGGGGTCCCGGGGAGCTGTTTTTT

d_call: TRBD1
clone_size: .
j_call: TRBJ2-3
v_call: TRBV10-1
cdr3_aa: CASSESGPGGSAQYF
cdr3_nt: TGCGCCAGCAGTGAGTCGGGCCCAGGGGGATCTGCCCAGTATTTT

d_call: .
clone_size: .
j_call: TRBJ1-1
v_call: TRBV20-1
cdr3_aa: CSAGPEAFF
cdr3_nt: TGCAGTGCTGGCCCAGAAGCTTTCTTT

d_call: .
clone_size: few
j_call: TRBJ1-4
v_call: TRBV2
cdr3_aa: CASSRGGNEKLFF
cdr3_nt: TGTGCCAGCAGTAGAGGGGGTAATGAAAAACTGTTTTTT

d_call: .
clone_size: once
j_call: TRBJ1-3
v_call: TRBV4-3
cdr3_aa: CASSQDRVTGNTIYF
cdr3_nt: TGCGCCAGCAGCCAAGATCGGGTTACTGGAAACACCATATATTTT

d_call: TRBD2
clone_size: once
j_call: TRBJ2-5
v_call: TRBV5-4
cdr3_aa: CASSSQRGGFSGQETQYF
cdr3_nt: TGTGCCAGCAGCTCCCAGCGGGGGGGCTTTAGTGGTCAAGAGACCCAGTACTTC

d_call: .
clone_size: .
j_call: TRBJ2-5
v_call: TRBV5-1
cdr3_aa: CASSLSEGWETQYF
cdr3_nt: TGCGCCAGCAGCTTGTCGGAGGGATGGGAGACCCAGTACTTC

d_call: .
clone_size: .
j_call: TRBJ1-6
v_call: TRBV5-5
cdr3_aa: CASSLSRETSPLHF
cdr3_nt: TGTGCCAGCAGCTTGTCCCGGGAGACGTCACCCCTCCACTTT

d_call: .
clone_size: .
j_call: TRBJ2-2
v_call: TRBV10-3
cdr3_aa: CAISDQTGELFF
cdr3_nt: TGTGCCATCAGTGATCAGACCGGGGAGCTGTTTTTT

d_call: .
clone_size: .
j_call: TRBJ1-5
v_call: TRBV6-1
cdr3_aa: CASTPRQINQPQHF
cdr3_nt: TGTGCCAGCACCCCTCGACAGATCAATCAGCCCCAGCATTTT

d_call: .
clone_size: .
j_call: TRBJ2-7
v_call: TRBV7-9
cdr3_aa: CASSLARYEQYF
cdr3_nt: TGTGCCAGCAGCTTAGCTCGGTACGAGCAGTACTTC

d_call: .
clone_size: few
j_call: TRBJ1-1
v_call: TRBV7-9
cdr3_aa: CASSFPGWRLNTEAFF
cdr3_nt: TGTGCCAGCAGCTTCCCCGGTTGGAGGTTGAACACTGAAGCTTTCTTT

d_call: TRBD1
clone_size: .
j_call: TRBJ2-2
v_call: TRBV5-8
cdr3_aa: CASSRTGEANTGELFF
cdr3_nt: TGTGCCAGCAGCAGAACAGGGGAAGCGAACACCGGGGAGCTGTTTTTT

d_call: TRBD2
clone_size: .
j_call: TRBJ2-1
v_call: TRBV6-1
cdr3_aa: CASSAAGGAYEQFF
cdr3_nt: TGTGCCAGCAGTGCGGCGGGGGGGGCGTATGAGCAGTTCTTC

d_call: TRBD2
clone_size: .
j_call: TRBJ2-1
v_call: TRBV5-4
cdr3_aa: CASSLGGTSDFF
cdr3_nt: TGTGCCAGCAGCTTGGGAGGGACTAGTGATTTCTTC

d_call: .
clone_size: .
j_call: TRBJ2-3
v_call: TRBV7-7
cdr3_aa: CASSLAHKYF
cdr3_nt: TGTGCCAGCAGCTTAGCCCACAAGTATTTT

d_call: .
clone_size: .
j_call: TRBJ1-1
v_call: TRBV6-5
cdr3_aa: CASSEGREVTEAFF
cdr3_nt: TGTGCCAGCAGTGAAGGAAGGGAGGTCACTGAAGCTTTCTTT

d_call: .
clone_size: .
j_call: TRBJ2-2
v_call: TRBV6-1
cdr3_aa: CASSEARRTGELFF
cdr3_nt: TGTGCCAGCAGTGAAGCGAGGAGGACCGGGGAGCTGTTTTTT

d_call: .
clone_size: once
j_call: TRBJ1-1
v_call: TRBV5-8
cdr3_aa: CASSSDRPEAFF
cdr3_nt: TGTGCCAGCAGCTCAGACAGACCTGAAGCTTTCTTT

d_call: TRBD1
clone_size: .
j_call: TRBJ1-3
v_call: TRBV10-3
cdr3_aa: CAIRPDRGLLDTIYF
cdr3_nt: TGTGCCATCAGACCCGACAGGGGGCTTTTAGACACCATATATTTT

d_call: TRBD1
clone_size: .
j_call: TRBJ1-6
v_call: TRBV4-3
cdr3_aa: CASSLDRLKYNSPLHF
cdr3_nt: TGCGCCAGCAGCCTGGACAGGCTTAAATATAATTCACCCCTCCACTTT

d_call: .
clone_size: .
j_call: TRBJ1-2
v_call: TRBV30
cdr3_aa: CAFRGLASNYGYTF
cdr3_nt: TGTGCCTTTAGAGGACTCGCAAGCAACTATGGCTACACCTTC

d_call: .
clone_size: .
j_call: TRBJ1-4
v_call: TRBV15
cdr3_aa: CATSAIFGGAGEKLFF
cdr3_nt: TGTGCCACCAGTGCAATTTTTGGGGGCGCCGGGGAAAAACTGTTTTTT

d_call: .
clone_size: few
j_call: TRBJ1-2
v_call: TRBV5-6
cdr3_aa: CASSLFGGYTF
cdr3_nt: TGTGCCAGCAGCTTGTTCGGGGGCTACACCTTC

d_call: TRBD1
clone_size: .
j_call: TRBJ2-2
v_call: TRBV27
cdr3_aa: CASRSDRVENTGELFF
cdr3_nt: TGTGCCAGCAGGTCCGACAGGGTTGAGAACACCGGGGAGCTGTTTTTT

d_call: TRBD2
clone_size: .
j_call: TRBJ2-3
v_call: TRBV14
cdr3_aa: CASSQETRGGADTQYF
cdr3_nt: TGTGCCAGCAGCCAAGAAACCCGGGGGGGAGCAGATACGCAGTATTTT

d_call: .
clone_size: .
j_call: TRBJ2-3
v_call: TRBV5-1
cdr3_aa: CASSLELDGTDTQYF
cdr3_nt: TGCGCCAGCAGCTTGGAACTAGACGGGACAGATACGCAGTATTTT

d_call: .
clone_size: .
j_call: TRBJ2-7
v_call: TRBV13
cdr3_aa: CASSSRFRDTSYEQYF
cdr3_nt: TGTGCCAGCAGCTCGCGATTCCGGGACACCTCCTACGAGCAGTACTTC

d_call: .
clone_size: .
j_call: TRBJ2-2
v_call: TRBV5-6
cdr3_aa: CASRNRVTNTGELFF
cdr3_nt: TGTGCCAGCAGAAACAGGGTGACCAACACCGGGGAGCTGTTTTTT

d_call: .
clone_size: .
j_call: TRBJ2-6
v_call: TRBV7-2
cdr3_aa: CASSPSEPGANVLTF
cdr3_nt: TGTGCCAGCAGCCCCAGCGAGCCCGGGGCCAACGTCCTGACTTTC

d_call: TRBD1
clone_size: few
j_call: TRBJ1-1
v_call: TRBV27
cdr3_aa: CASSPWTGGTNTEAFF
cdr3_nt: TGTGCCAGCAGTCCATGGACAGGGGGTACCAACACTGAAGCTTTCTTT

d_call: .
clone_size: .
j_call: TRBJ2-7
v_call: TRBV7-6
cdr3_aa: CASSSKGVRNEQYF
cdr3_nt: TGTGCCAGCAGCAGTAAGGGGGTCCGTAACGAGCAGTACTTC

d_call: .
clone_size: .
j_call: TRBJ2-5
v_call: TRBV9
cdr3_aa: CASSKSSGRETQYF
cdr3_nt: TGTGCCAGCAGCAAAAGTAGTGGGAGAGAGACCCAGTACTTC

d_call: .
clone_size: .
j_call: TRBJ1-1
v_call: TRBV5-8
cdr3_aa: CASSLSGARTEAFF
cdr3_nt: TGTGCCAGCAGCTTATCAGGGGCGAGGACTGAAGCTTTCTTT

d_call: .
clone_size: once
j_call: TRBJ1-1
v_call: TRBV2
cdr3_aa: CARLGPSRAGNTEAFF
cdr3_nt: TGTGCCAGACTCGGGCCGTCGAGGGCGGGGAACACTGAAGCTTTCTTT

d_call: TRBD2
clone_size: .
j_call: TRBJ2-2
v_call: TRBV25-1
cdr3_aa: CASSEARGGGPTGELFF
cdr3_nt: TGTGCCAGCAGTGAGGCCCGCGGCGGGGGGCCAACCGGGGAGCTGTTTTTT

d_call: .
clone_size: .
j_call: TRBJ1-4
v_call: TRBV7-9
cdr3_aa: CSSSRDIEQKLFF
cdr3_nt: TGTTCCAGCAGCCGCGACATTGAGCAAAAACTGTTTTTT

d_call: .
clone_size: few
j_call: TRBJ2-7
v_call: TRBV19
cdr3_aa: CASSIAPMSGFYYEQYF
cdr3_nt: TGTGCCAGTAGTATAGCCCCTATGTCAGGGTTTTACTACGAGCAGTACTTC

d_call: TRBD1
clone_size: .
j_call: TRBJ1-1
v_call: TRBV28
cdr3_aa: CASSLWGRGAHTEAFF
cdr3_nt: TGTGCCAGCAGTTTATGGGGCAGGGGGGCTCACACTGAAGCTTTCTTT